Listed below are T cell receptor beta chains from one sample, sequenced in a study of CD8 T cells in Susac syndrome. Via MiXCR, TCRdb re-called the immunoSEQ multiplex PCR reads, giving one row per CDR3 protein. Among about 160,000 distinct CDR3 sequences listed, about 93% were seen once. Source material: CD4+ T cells from PBMCs. The receptors come from a human donor in good health. Both conserved end residues are part of each CDR3. D genes are given only for firm matches. A clone size is listed for some rows: how often the clone was seen (once, few, many), or a class if it is expanded.

length: 12; D: -; size: -; J: TRBJ2-3; V: TRBV29-1; CDR3: CSVVGGTDTQYF; DNA: TGCAGCGTTGTTGGGGGCACAGATACGCAGTATTTT
length: 15; D: -; size: -; J: TRBJ2-3; V: TRBV5-1; CDR3: CASSVAVLDVDTQYF; DNA: TGCGCCAGCAGCGTCGCGGTGTTGGACGTGGATACGCAGTATTTT
length: 15; D: -; size: few; J: TRBJ1-1; V: TRBV5-1; CDR3: CASSVQTGGGTEAFF; DNA: TGCGCCAGCAGCGTACAGACCGGGGGGGGCACTGAAGCTTTCTTT
length: 13; D: -; size: -; J: TRBJ2-7; V: TRBV18; CDR3: CASSQGTEYEQYF; DNA: TGTGCCAGCTCACAGGGGACGGAATACGAGCAGTACTTC
length: 13; D: -; size: -; J: TRBJ1-4; V: TRBV14; CDR3: CASSQIGVEKLFF; DNA: TGTGCCAGCAGCCAGATAGGGGTGGAAAAACTGTTTTTT
length: 15; D: TRBD1; size: -; J: TRBJ2-5; V: TRBV5-1; CDR3: CASSWGPGQGQTQYF; DNA: TGCGCCAGCAGCTGGGGGCCGGGACAGGGGCAGACCCAGTACTTC
length: 13; D: -; size: -; J: TRBJ1-1; V: TRBV5-1; CDR3: CASSPVMNTEAFF; DNA: TGCGCCAGCAGCCCTGTCATGAACACTGAAGCTTTCTTT
length: 14; D: -; size: -; J: TRBJ2-3; V: TRBV27; CDR3: CASSFPGAGDTQYF; DNA: TGTGCCAGCAGTTTCCCGGGGGCTGGAGATACGCAGTATTTT
length: 13; D: -; size: -; J: TRBJ2-7; V: TRBV29-1; CDR3: CSVDAQHLGEQYF; DNA: TGCAGCGTTGACGCGCAACACCTAGGCGAGCAGTACTTC
length: 11; D: TRBD1; size: -; J: TRBJ1-1; V: TRBV30; CDR3: CAWSVQGAAFF; DNA: TGTGCCTGGAGTGTACAGGGGGCTGCTTTCTTT
length: 15; D: TRBD1; size: -; J: TRBJ1-1; V: TRBV18; CDR3: CASSPPGTAFTEAFF; DNA: TGTGCCAGCTCACCACCCGGGACAGCCTTCACTGAAGCTTTCTTT
length: 13; D: -; size: -; J: TRBJ2-5; V: TRBV18; CDR3: CASSPGIQETQYF; DNA: TGTGCCAGCTCACCTGGAATACAAGAGACCCAGTACTTC
length: 15; D: -; size: -; J: TRBJ2-2; V: TRBV6-6; CDR3: CASRPPGHGTGELFF; DNA: TGTGCCAGCAGACCGCCGGGACACGGCACCGGGGAGCTGTTTTTT
length: 15; D: TRBD2; size: -; J: TRBJ2-5; V: TRBV7-3; CDR3: CASSLAGGLQETQYF; DNA: TGTGCCAGCAGCTTAGCGGGGGGTCTCCAAGAGACCCAGTACTTC
length: 12; D: -; size: -; J: TRBJ2-1; V: TRBV7-9; CDR3: CASSLPGTQQFF; DNA: TGTGCCAGCAGCTTACCCGGAACACAGCAGTTCTTC
length: 15; D: TRBD2; size: -; J: TRBJ2-3; V: TRBV20-1; CDR3: CSALAGGRSTDTQYF; DNA: TGCAGTGCTTTAGCGGGGGGTCGTTCCACAGATACGCAGTATTTT
length: 16; D: TRBD1; size: -; J: TRBJ1-4; V: TRBV18; CDR3: CASSPPGQGIEGGLFF; DNA: TGTGCCAGCTCACCGCCGGGACAGGGGATTGAAGGGGGACTGTTTTTT
length: 14; D: TRBD1; size: -; J: TRBJ1-2; V: TRBV20-1; CDR3: CRALGTGGSYGYTF; DNA: TGCAGGGCGTTAGGGACAGGGGGCTCCTATGGCTACACCTTC
length: 11; D: -; size: -; J: TRBJ2-4; V: TRBV11-2; CDR3: CASTLGGIQYF; DNA: TGTGCCAGCACCTTGGGGGGCATTCAGTACTTC
length: 13; D: -; size: once; J: TRBJ2-7; V: TRBV6-5; CDR3: CASSYRFSGEQYF; DNA: TGTGCCAGCAGTTATAGATTTTCGGGCGAGCAGTACTTC
length: 15; D: TRBD1; size: -; J: TRBJ1-4; V: TRBV29-1; CDR3: CSVEDPGGSREKLFF; DNA: TGCAGCGTTGAAGATCCAGGGGGCTCGCGGGAAAAACTGTTTTTT
length: 15; D: -; size: -; J: TRBJ1-2; V: TRBV4-1; CDR3: CASSQGGARDYGYTF; DNA: TGCGCCAGCAGCCAAGGGGGAGCACGGGACTATGGCTACACCTTC
length: 14; D: -; size: -; J: TRBJ2-3; V: TRBV29-1; CDR3: CSVVPGSWGDTQYF; DNA: TGCAGCGTTGTACCGGGGAGTTGGGGAGATACGCAGTATTTT
length: 15; D: TRBD2; size: once; J: TRBJ2-3; V: TRBV5-1; CDR3: CASSFQRGREDTQYF; DNA: TGCGCCAGCAGCTTCCAGCGGGGGAGAGAAGATACGCAGTATTTT
length: 15; D: TRBD1; size: -; J: TRBJ2-3; V: TRBV5-4; CDR3: CASSSDRDSTDTQYF; DNA: TGTGCCAGCAGCTCGGACAGGGATAGCACAGATACGCAGTATTTT
length: 15; D: TRBD1; size: -; J: TRBJ1-6; V: TRBV6-5; CDR3: CASSYSDRGRSPLHF; DNA: TGTGCCAGCAGTTACTCGGACAGGGGTCGCTCACCCCTCCACTTT
length: 15; D: -; size: -; J: TRBJ1-1; V: TRBV2; CDR3: CASSEAKGPLEASFF; DNA: TGTGCCAGCAGTGAAGCTAAAGGGCCTCTTGAAGCTTCTTTCTTT
length: 14; D: -; size: few; J: TRBJ2-5; V: TRBV10-3; CDR3: CAISESGSQETQYF; DNA: TGTGCCATCAGTGAGTCCGGCAGCCAAGAGACCCAGTACTTC
length: 15; D: -; size: few; J: TRBJ1-2; V: TRBV6-5; CDR3: CASSYSKGGGYGYTF; DNA: TGTGCCAGCAGTTACTCGAAGGGGGGGGGCTATGGCTACACCTTC
length: 15; D: -; size: -; J: TRBJ1-1; V: TRBV5-4; CDR3: CASSLEVRGFSEAFF; DNA: TGTGCCAGCAGCTTGGAAGTGCGGGGCTTTTCTGAAGCTTTCTTT
length: 13; D: -; size: -; J: TRBJ2-1; V: TRBV5-1; CDR3: CASSLARLSEQFF; DNA: TGCGCCAGCAGCTTGGCTCGTTTGTCCGAGCAGTTCTTC
length: 14; D: TRBD1; size: -; J: TRBJ1-2; V: TRBV6-5; CDR3: CASRRTGTDGGYTF; DNA: TGTGCCAGCAGAAGAACCGGGACAGACGGTGGCTACACCTTC
length: 15; D: -; size: once; J: TRBJ1-6; V: TRBV20-1; CDR3: CSARDLSAGDSPLHF; DNA: TGCAGTGCTAGAGATCTCTCGGCAGGGGATTCACCCCTCCACTTT
length: 14; D: TRBD2; size: -; J: TRBJ2-3; V: TRBV29-1; CDR3: CSGDPSGGADTQYF; DNA: TGCAGCGGAGACCCTAGCGGGGGGGCAGATACGCAGTATTTT
length: 13; D: -; size: -; J: TRBJ1-2; V: TRBV19; CDR3: CASSPRGSYGYTF; DNA: TGTGCCAGTAGTCCCCGGGGGTCCTATGGCTACACCTTC
length: 12; D: -; size: -; J: TRBJ1-2; V: TRBV10-3; CDR3: CAIPKRSGGYTF; DNA: TGTGCCATCCCTAAGCGGTCGGGTGGCTACACCTTC
length: 14; D: TRBD1; size: once; J: TRBJ1-6; V: TRBV7-8; CDR3: CASSPGTGSSPLHF; DNA: TGTGCCAGCAGCCCTGGGACAGGGAGTTCACCCCTCCACTTT
length: 17; D: -; size: -; J: TRBJ2-2; V: TRBV5-6; CDR3: CASSSLTTGDNTGELFF; DNA: TGTGCCAGCAGCTCTCTTACGACAGGAGATAACACCGGGGAGCTGTTTTTT
length: 13; D: -; size: -; J: TRBJ2-7; V: TRBV12-3/TRBV12-4; CDR3: CASSPFNRYEQYF; DNA: TGTGCCAGCAGCCCCTTCAACAGGTACGAGCAGTACTTC
length: 13; D: TRBD1; size: -; J: TRBJ1-5; V: TRBV19; CDR3: CASRDRESQPQHF; DNA: TGTGCCAGTCGGGACAGAGAATCTCAGCCCCAGCATTTT
length: 13; D: -; size: -; J: TRBJ1-1; V: TRBV28; CDR3: CASSPQRVTEAFF; DNA: TGTGCCAGCAGTCCCCAGCGAGTCACTGAAGCTTTCTTT
length: 20; D: TRBD1; size: -; J: TRBJ2-6; V: TRBV3-1; CDR3: CASSSPGHRGLLSGANVLTF; DNA: TGTGCCAGCAGCTCACCCGGCCACAGGGGGCTACTCTCTGGGGCCAACGTCCTGACTTTC
length: 13; D: TRBD2; size: -; J: TRBJ2-1; V: TRBV6-5; CDR3: CASSSSTSGEQFF; DNA: TGTGCCAGCAGTTCCTCGACTAGCGGGGAGCAGTTCTTC
length: 16; D: -; size: -; J: TRBJ2-1; V: TRBV18; CDR3: CASSPMDGGVHNEQFF; DNA: TGTGCCAGCTCACCAATGGACGGTGGCGTCCACAATGAGCAGTTCTTC
length: 17; D: TRBD1; size: -; J: TRBJ1-3; V: TRBV18; CDR3: CASSPTGQSSSGNTIYF; DNA: TGTGCCAGCTCACCAACGGGACAGTCAAGCTCTGGAAACACCATATATTTT
length: 15; D: TRBD2; size: -; J: TRBJ2-1; V: TRBV20-1; CDR3: CSARTPGLAFNEQFF; DNA: TGCAGTGCTAGAACTCCGGGACTAGCGTTTAATGAGCAGTTCTTC